Detailed here is one T cell receptor beta chain. What it binds is unknown. This specimen comes from a study of radiotherapy plus CTLA-4 blockade in lung cancer. The study's findings and limits: Researchers report tumor-derived TCR clones expanding in blood after radiotherapy plus ipilimumab.

Assay used: immunoSEQ multiplex PCR; TCRdb lists only in-frame clones, some missing. In the table there are 40,000 to 55,000 clones, approximately 77% of which are singletons. Trimming left V 7 bases short and J 9 bases short, with 11 bases between. The length of the CDR3 is 11 residues. Germline V gives CDR1 SGHRS, CDR2 YFSETQ. Material: peripheral blood, obtained from a patient treated with radiotherapy plus ipilimumab. The receptor comes from a human donor with non-small cell lung cancer whose response to radiotherapy plus ipilimumab could not be evaluated. The chain has TRBV5-1 and TRBJ2-1, with D perhaps TRBD1 (5 bases). The CDR3 reads CASSSQGEQFF. CDR3 sequence (DNA): TGCGCCAGCTCTTCCCAGGGTGAGCAGTTCTTC.